Listed here are 6 T cell receptor beta chains from one sample, sequenced in a study of spatial heterogeneity in lung cancer. The time point here: blood at routine non-recurrence follow-up after resection. TCRdb ran MiXCR on the 5' RACE reads and lists one entry per CDR3 protein. This sample has about 94,000 distinct CDR3 sequences; roughly a fifth occur once, and the top ten carry 20% to 25%. Sequencing was performed on PBMCs, taken at follow-up. All receptors come from a male donor with early-stage non-small cell lung cancer.

This clonotype was counted between two and nine times. This rearrangement joins TRBV12-3 or TRBV12-4 to TRBJ2-3; the match to TRBD1 covers 8 bases. This CDR3 region has 12 residues. The V and J ends lost 1 base and 14 bases, in that order; junction bases with no gene match: 5. CDR3 residues: CASSLVRGRVYF. Here the CDR3 DNA reads TGTGCCAGCAGTTTAGTCAGGGGGCGCGTGTATTTT.

V gene TRBV2 combines with J gene TRBJ2-7; the D is unclear. The germline gives CDR1 SNHLY, CDR2 FYNNEI. The CDR3 totals 14 residues. V lost 4 bases, J lost 7 bases, and 17 bases lay in between. The CDR3 sequence: CASSAHNLYKEQYV. The CDR3 nucleotides are TGTGCCAGCAGTGCCCACAACCTATACAAGGAGCAGTACGTC.

This clonotype has just a few counts. The V call is TRBV6-1, the J call TRBJ2-1; the D gene is possibly TRBD1 (6 bases). The CDR3 length is 15 residues. The germline V gene encodes CDR1 MNHNS and CDR2 SASEGT. Trimming left V 3 bases short and J 4 bases short, with 13 bases between. The DNA for the CDR3 is TGTGCCAGCAGTGACTTCCGGGACATTTACAATGAGCAGTTCTTC. This encodes CASSDFRDIYNEQFF.

This clonotype was counted a few times. This chain connects TRBV3-2 to TRBJ1-6. TRBV3-2 is marked as a pseudogene. This CDR3 has 13 residues. CDR3 in amino acids: CASSQDEGSPLHF. CDR3 in DNA: TGTGCCAGCAGCCAAGACGAGGGTTCACCCCTCCACTTT.

The chain couples TRBV21-1 to TRBJ1-1. TRBV21-1 is flagged as a pseudogene. The CDR3 covers 15 residues. The chain's CDR3 is CASSKHQYMNTEAFF. Written as DNA, the CDR3 is TGTGCCAGCAGCAAACACCAGTACATGAACACTGAAGCTTTCTTT.

The chain has TRBV4-1 and TRBJ1-2; 7 bases fit TRBD1. The CDR3 has 15 residues. CDR1 and CDR2 (germline): MGHRA, YSYEKL. The V segment lost 4 bases and the J segment 4 bases; nucleotides outside the gene matches: 9. The CDR3 is CASSLRQGFGYGYTF. For the CDR3, the DNA is TGCGCCAGCAGCCTTAGACAGGGATTCGGCTATGGCTACACCTTC.